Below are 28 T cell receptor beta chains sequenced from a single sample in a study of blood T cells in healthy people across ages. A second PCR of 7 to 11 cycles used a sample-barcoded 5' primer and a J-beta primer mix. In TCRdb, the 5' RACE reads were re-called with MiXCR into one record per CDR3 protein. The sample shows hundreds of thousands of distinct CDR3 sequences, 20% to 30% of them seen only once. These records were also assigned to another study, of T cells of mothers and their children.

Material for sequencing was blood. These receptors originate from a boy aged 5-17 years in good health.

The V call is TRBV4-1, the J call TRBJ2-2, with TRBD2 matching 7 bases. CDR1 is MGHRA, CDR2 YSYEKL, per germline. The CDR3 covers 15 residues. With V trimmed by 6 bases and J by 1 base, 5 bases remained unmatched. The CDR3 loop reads CASSGGGRNTGELFF. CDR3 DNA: TGCGCCAGCAGTGGCGGGGGTCGGAACACCGGGGAGCTGTTTTTT.

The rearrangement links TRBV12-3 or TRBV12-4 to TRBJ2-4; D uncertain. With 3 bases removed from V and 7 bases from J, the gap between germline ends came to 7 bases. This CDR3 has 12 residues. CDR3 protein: CASSFDPNIQYF. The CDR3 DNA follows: TGTGCCAGCAGTTTTGACCCGAACATTCAGTACTTC.

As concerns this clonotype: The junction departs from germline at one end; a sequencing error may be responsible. This chain's CDR3 is CGVETGGYNEQFF. The CDR3 nucleotides read TGCGGCGTTGAAACAGGGGGGTACAATGAGCAGTTCTTC. The V and J genes are TRBV29-1 and TRBJ2-1; 8 positions agree with TRBD1. The CDR3 spans 13 residues. Germline V lookup: CDR1 SQVTM, CDR2 ANQGSEA.

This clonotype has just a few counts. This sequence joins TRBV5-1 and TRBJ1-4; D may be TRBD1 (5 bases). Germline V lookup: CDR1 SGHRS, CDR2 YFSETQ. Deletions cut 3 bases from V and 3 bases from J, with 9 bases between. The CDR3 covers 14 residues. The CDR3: CASSSGRPNEKLFF. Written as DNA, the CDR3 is TGCGCCAGCAGCTCGGGACGGCCTAATGAAAAACTGTTTTTT.

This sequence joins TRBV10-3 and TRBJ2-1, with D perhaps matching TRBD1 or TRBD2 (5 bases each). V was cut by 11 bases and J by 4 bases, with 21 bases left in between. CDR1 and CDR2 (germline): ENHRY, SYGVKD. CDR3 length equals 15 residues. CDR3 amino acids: CAYSDTGPEYNEQFF. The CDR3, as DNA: TGTGCCTACTCAGACACGGGGCCAGAATACAATGAGCAGTTCTTC.

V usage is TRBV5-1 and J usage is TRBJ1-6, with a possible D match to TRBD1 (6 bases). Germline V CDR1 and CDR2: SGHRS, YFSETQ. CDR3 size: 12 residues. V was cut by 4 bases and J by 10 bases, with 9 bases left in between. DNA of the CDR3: TGCGCCAGCAGCGCGACAGGATCACCCCTCCACTTT. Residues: CASSATGSPLHF.

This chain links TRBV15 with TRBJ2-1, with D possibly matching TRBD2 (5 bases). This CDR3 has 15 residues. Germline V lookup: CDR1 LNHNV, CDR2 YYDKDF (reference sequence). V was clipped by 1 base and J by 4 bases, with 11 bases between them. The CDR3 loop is CATSRGSGWYNEQFF. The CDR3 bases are TGTGCCACCAGCAGAGGTTCGGGGTGGTACAATGAGCAGTTCTTC.

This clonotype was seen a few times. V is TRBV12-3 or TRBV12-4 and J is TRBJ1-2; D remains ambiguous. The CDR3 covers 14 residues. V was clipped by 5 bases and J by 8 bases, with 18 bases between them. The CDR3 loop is CASSPPGRPRGYTF. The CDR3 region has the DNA TGTGCCAGCAGTCCCCCTGGAAGGCCTAGAGGCTACACCTTC.

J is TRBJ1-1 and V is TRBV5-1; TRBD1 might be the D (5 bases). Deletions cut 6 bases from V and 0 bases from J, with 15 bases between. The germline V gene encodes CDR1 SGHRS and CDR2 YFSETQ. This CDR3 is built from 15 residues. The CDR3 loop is CASTGFWSMNTEAFF. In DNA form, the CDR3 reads TGCGCCAGCACAGGGTTTTGGAGCATGAACACTGAAGCTTTCTTT.

In DNA form, the CDR3 reads TGTGCCAGCAGCCCTCCGTGGACAGGGCGCGACGAGCAGTACTTC. This codes for CASSPPWTGRDEQYF. V usage is TRBV7-9 and J usage is TRBJ2-7; TRBD1 agrees at 8 bases. The CDR3 extends over 15 amino acids. J was trimmed by 5 bases and V by 5 bases; bases with no gene match: 11. Germline V lookup: CDR1 SEHNR, CDR2 FQNEAQ (reference sequence). Full variable domain (missing parts from reference TRBV7-9 and TRBJ2-7): DTGVSQNPRHKITKRGQNVTFRCDPISEHNRLYWYRQTLGQGPEFLTYFQNEAQLEKSRLLSDRFSAERPKGSFSTLEIQRTEQGDSAMYLCASSPPWTGRDEQYFGPGTRLTVT.

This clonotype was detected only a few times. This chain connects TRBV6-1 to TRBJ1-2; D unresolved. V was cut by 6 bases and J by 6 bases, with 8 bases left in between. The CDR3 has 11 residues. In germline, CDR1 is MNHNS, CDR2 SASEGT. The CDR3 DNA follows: TGTGCCAGCAGCCTTGCCAATGGCTACACCTTC. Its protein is CASSLANGYTF.

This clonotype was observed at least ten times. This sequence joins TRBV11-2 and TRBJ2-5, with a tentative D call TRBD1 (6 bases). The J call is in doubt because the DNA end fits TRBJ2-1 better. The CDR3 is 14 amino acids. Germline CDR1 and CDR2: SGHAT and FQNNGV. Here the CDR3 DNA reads TGTGCCAGCAGCTTACCTGACAGGATCAATGAGCAGTTCTTC. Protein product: CASSLPDRINEQFF.

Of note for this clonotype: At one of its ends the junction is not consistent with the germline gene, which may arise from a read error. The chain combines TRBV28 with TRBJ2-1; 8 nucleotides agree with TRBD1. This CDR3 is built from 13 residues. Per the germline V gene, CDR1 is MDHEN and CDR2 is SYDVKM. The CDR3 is CASSLQDRETSRF. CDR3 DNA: TGTGCCAGCAGTTTACAGGACAGGGAGACATCGCGCTTC.

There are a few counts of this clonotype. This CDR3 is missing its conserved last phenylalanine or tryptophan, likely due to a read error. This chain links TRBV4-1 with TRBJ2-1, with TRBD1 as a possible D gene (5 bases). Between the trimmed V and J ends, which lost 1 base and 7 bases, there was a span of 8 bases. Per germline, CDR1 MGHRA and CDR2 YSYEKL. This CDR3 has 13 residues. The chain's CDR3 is CASSQGGANEQFL. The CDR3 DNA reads TGCGCCAGCAGCCAAGGTGGGGCGAATGAGCAGTTCCTC.

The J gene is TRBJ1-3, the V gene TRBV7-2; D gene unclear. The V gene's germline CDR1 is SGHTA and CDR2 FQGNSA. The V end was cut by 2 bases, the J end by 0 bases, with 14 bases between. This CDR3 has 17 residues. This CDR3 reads CASSLNGPQLSGNTIYF. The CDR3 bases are TGTGCCAGCAGCTTAAATGGGCCACAACTCTCTGGAAACACCATATATTTT.

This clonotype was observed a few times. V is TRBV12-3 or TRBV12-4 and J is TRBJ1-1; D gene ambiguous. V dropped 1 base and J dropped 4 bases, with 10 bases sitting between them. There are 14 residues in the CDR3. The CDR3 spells CASSLEGGSTEAFF. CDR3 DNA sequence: TGTGCCAGCAGTTTAGAGGGTGGGAGCACTGAAGCTTTCTTT.

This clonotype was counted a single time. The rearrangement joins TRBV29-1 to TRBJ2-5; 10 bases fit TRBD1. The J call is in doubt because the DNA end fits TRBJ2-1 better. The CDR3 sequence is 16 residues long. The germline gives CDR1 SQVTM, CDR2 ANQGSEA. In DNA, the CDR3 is TGCAGCGTTAACCCCTCCGGGACAGGGGTTCTAAGTGAGCAGTTCTTC. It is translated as CSVNPSGTGVLSEQFF.

The CDR3 sequence is CASSPPPSGTSPHEQYF. The DNA of the CDR3 is TGTGCCAGCAGTCCTCCCCCATCCGGGACTAGTCCCCACGAGCAGTACTTC. The chain has TRBV28 and TRBJ2-5; 8 bases are shared with TRBD2. The J call may be incorrect, as the DNA end agrees better with TRBJ2-7. CDR3 length: 17 amino acids. Germline V CDR1 and CDR2: MDHEN, SYDVKM.

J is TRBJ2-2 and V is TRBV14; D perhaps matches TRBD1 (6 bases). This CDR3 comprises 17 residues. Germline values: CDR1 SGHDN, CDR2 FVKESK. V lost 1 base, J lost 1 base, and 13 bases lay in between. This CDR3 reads CASSQGVETGNTGELFF. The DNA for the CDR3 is TGTGCCAGCAGCCAAGGCGTCGAGACAGGGAACACCGGGGAGCTGTTTTTT.

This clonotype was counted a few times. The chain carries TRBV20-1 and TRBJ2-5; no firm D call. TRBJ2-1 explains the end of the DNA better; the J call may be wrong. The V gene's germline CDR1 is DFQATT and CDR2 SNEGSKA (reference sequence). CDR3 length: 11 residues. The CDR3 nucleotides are TGCAGTGCTAGTTCCGGGAATGAGCAGTTCTTC. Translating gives CSASSGNEQFF.

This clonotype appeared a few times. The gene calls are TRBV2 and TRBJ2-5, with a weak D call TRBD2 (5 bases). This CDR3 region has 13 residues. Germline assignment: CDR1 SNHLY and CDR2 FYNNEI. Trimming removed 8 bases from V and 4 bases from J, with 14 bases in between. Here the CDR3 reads CASGLEGRETQYF. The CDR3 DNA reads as TGTGCCAGCGGGCTAGAGGGCAGAGAGACCCAGTACTTC.

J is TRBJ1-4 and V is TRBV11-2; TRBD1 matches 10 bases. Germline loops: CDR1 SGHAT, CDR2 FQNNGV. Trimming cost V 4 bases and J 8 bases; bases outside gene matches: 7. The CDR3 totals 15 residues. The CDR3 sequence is CASSSLPGQGEKLFF. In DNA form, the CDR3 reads TGTGCCAGCAGCTCCCTCCCGGGACAGGGGGAAAAACTGTTTTTT.

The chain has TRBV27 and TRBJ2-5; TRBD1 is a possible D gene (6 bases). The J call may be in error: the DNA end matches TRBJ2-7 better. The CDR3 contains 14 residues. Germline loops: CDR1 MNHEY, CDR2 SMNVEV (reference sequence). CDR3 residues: CASSFVLGANEQYF. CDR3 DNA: TGTGCCAGCAGTTTTGTTTTGGGGGCTAACGAGCAGTACTTC.

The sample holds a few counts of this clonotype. CDR3 amino acids: CASSLRDGEQYF. The CDR3 region has the DNA TGTGCCAGCTCACTAAGGGACGGAGAGCAGTACTTC. This chain connects TRBV18 to TRBJ2-7, with D perhaps being TRBD1 or TRBD2 (5 bases each). The germline V and J ends were trimmed by 4 bases and 7 bases, with 11 bases remaining between them. This CDR3 comprises 12 residues. Germline CDR1 KGHSH, CDR2 LQKENI.

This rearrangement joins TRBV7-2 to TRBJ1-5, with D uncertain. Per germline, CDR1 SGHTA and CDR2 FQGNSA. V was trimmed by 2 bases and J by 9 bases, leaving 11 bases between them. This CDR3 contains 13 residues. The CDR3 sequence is CASSLTVVGPQHF. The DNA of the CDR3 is TGTGCCAGCAGCTTAACGGTGGTGGGGCCCCAGCATTTT. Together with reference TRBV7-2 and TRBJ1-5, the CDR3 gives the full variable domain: GAGVSQSPSNKVTEKGKDVELRCDPISGHTALYWYRQSLGQGLEFLIYFQGNSAPDKSGLPSDRFSAERTGGSVSTLTIQRTQQEDSAVYLCASSLTVVGPQHFGDGTRLSIL.

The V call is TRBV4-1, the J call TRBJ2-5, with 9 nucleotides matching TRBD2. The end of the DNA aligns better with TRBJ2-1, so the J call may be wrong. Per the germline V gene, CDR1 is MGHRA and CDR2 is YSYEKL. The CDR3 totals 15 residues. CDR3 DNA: TGCGCCAGCAGCCTGCGGGGGGGCGGGGGCAATGAGCAGTTCTTC. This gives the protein CASSLRGGGGNEQFF.

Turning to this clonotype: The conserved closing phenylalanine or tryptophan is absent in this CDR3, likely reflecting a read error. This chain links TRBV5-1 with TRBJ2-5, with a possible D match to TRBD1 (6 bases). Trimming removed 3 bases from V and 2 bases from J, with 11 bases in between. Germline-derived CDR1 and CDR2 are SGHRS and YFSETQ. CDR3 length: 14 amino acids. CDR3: CASSSGTPQETQYL. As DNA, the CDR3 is TGCGCCAGCAGCTCCGGGACACCACAAGAGACCCAGTACCTC.

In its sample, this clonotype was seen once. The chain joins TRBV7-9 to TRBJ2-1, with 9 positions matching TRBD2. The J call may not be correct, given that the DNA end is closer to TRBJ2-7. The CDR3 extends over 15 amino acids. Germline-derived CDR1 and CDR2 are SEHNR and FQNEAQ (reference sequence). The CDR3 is CASSRGSGSSYEQYF. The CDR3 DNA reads TGTGCCAGCAGCCGAGGTAGCGGGAGCTCCTACGAGCAGTACTTC.